This T cell receptor beta chain is drawn from a study of blood T cells in healthy people across ages. Study-wide points: Long-lived and aged donors differed, with more naive CD4+ cells and higher diversity in the long-lived. Older age went with lower TCR beta diversity per million T cells, in a roughly linear way.

The CDR3 loop spans 18 amino acids. Trimming took 3 bases from V and 6 from J; bases not matched to a gene: 19. Germline values: CDR1 MDHEN, CDR2 SYDVKM. This clonotype occurred a few times. Its target is unknown. Peripheral blood was drawn, approximately 9.7 milliliters per donor. Primed by a sample-barcoded 5' primer and a J-beta primer mix, a second PCR proceeded for 7 to 11 cycles. Per sample, CDR3-containing paired-end reads numbered at least 2.5 million. One entry per CDR3 protein, called by TCRdb with MiXCR from the 5' RACE reads. The sample lists about 680,000 distinct CDR3 sequences; around 45% were seen once.

V usage is TRBV28 and J usage is TRBJ2-7; TRBD1 matches at 8 bases. The source of this sequence is a woman in her sixties or seventies in good health. What was sequenced was blood. For the CDR3, the DNA is TGTGCCAGCAGTTTGGTGACAGGGGTCCAATCCCTTCTCTCCGAGCAGTACTTC. It codes for CASSLVTGVQSLLSEQYF.